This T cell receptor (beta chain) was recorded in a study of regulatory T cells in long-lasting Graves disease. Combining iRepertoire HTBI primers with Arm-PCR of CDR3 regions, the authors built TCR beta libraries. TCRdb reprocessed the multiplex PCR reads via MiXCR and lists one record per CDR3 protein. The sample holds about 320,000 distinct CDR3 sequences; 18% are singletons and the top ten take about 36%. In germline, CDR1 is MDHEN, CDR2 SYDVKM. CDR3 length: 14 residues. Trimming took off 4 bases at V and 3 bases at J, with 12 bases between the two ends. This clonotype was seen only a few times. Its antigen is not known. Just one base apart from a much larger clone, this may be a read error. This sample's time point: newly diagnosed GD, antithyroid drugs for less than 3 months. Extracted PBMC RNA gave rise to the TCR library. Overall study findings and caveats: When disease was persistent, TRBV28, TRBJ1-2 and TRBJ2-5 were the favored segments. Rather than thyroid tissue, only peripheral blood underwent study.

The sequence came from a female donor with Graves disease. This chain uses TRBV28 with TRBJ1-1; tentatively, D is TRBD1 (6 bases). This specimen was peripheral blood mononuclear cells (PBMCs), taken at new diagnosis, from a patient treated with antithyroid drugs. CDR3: CASSSDRTYTEAFF. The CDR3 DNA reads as TGTGCCAGCAGTTCTGACAGGACCTACACTGAAGCTTTCTTT.